This is a list of T cell receptor beta chains from one sample in a study of blood T cell repertoires in COVID-19. Measured with immunoSEQ multiplex PCR; TCRdb has only the in-frame clones, and not every one. Of about 190,000 clones in the sample, about 83% were seen once. Sequencing was performed on peripheral blood. Source of these receptors: a woman under 30 who had recovered from COVID-19. Both conserved end residues are trimmed from each CDR3.

v_call	j_call	cdr3_aa
TRBV27	TRBJ2-2	ASTTPGRGLFAGELF
TRBV9	TRBJ2-3	ASSFRGGSTDTQY
TRBV19	TRBJ1-1	ASSPGTANTEAF
TRBV5-4	TRBJ2-2	ASSFGARGNTGELF
TRBV18	TRBJ1-2	ASSPGTDNGYT
TRBV3-1/TRBV3-2	TRBJ2-1	ASSQAGVPEF
TRBV19	TRBJ1-1	ASSTQGSNTEAF
TRBV4-3	TRBJ1-6	ASSFSLDNSPLH
TRBV6-4	TRBJ1-1	ASSDSRGLYRGDTEAF
TRBV7-8	TRBJ1-5	ASSPTQVRRGRGSNQPQH
TRBV11-2	TRBJ2-7	ASSLLSYEQY
TRBV10-1	TRBJ1-1	ASRGDRGLNTEAF
TRBV19	TRBJ1-5	ASSMKKDIQPQH
TRBV7-7	TRBJ2-5	ASSRGNQETQY
TRBV4-1	TRBJ2-3	ASAQANLISTDTQY
TRBV6-5	TRBJ1-1	ASSSGGPNTEAF
TRBV2	TRBJ1-5	ASRGGQPRNQPQH
TRBV5-1	TRBJ2-7	ASSLTGDSYEQY
TRBV6-2/TRBV6-3	TRBJ2-3	ASSYGGGVNTQY
TRBV7-4	TRBJ2-7	ASSLAIGLAGGRQY
TRBV4-3	TRBJ2-2	ASSQLPGQGTGELF
TRBV3-1/TRBV3-2	TRBJ2-2	ASSQLGPGGELF
TRBV11-2	TRBJ2-1	ASSAGQGTEQF
TRBV2	TRBJ2-2	ASRLLAGVANTGELF
TRBV24-1	TRBJ2-4	ATSVTGQNIQY
TRBV5-1	TRBJ2-2	ASSSDRSGGELF
TRBV19	TRBJ1-5	ASSMGGRGTGQPQH
TRBV18	TRBJ1-4	ASLPGTGDEKLF
TRBV5-8	TRBJ2-2	ASSFRMNRGVNTGELF
TRBV5-1	TRBJ2-3	ASSPGTSMFDTQY
TRBV28	TRBJ2-1	ASSLSGKGSYNEQF
TRBV27	TRBJ2-1	ASRWLGGDEQF
TRBV3-1/TRBV3-2	TRBJ2-7	ASSRRGVGEQY
TRBV3-1/TRBV3-2	TRBJ1-2	ASSQDSTTFRGYT
TRBV12-3/TRBV12-4	TRBJ1-2	ASSSRHNYGYT
TRBV7-8	TRBJ1-1	ASSFRTGMTEAF
TRBV6-5	TRBJ1-1	ASSSDSVRTEAF
TRBV6-4	TRBJ2-3	ASSDGRSGADTQY
TRBV10-3	TRBJ1-5	AISRANEPQH
TRBV2	TRBJ1-2	ASRAQGAGDYGYT
TRBV18	TRBJ1-1	ASSPPPGGYTEAF
TRBV7-9	TRBJ1-3	ASSPTGSGNTIY
TRBV4-1	TRBJ1-6	ASSQDLGGENSPLH
TRBV4-1	TRBJ2-1	ASSQVQGDYNEQF
TRBV5-6	TRBJ2-2	ASSWRQSANTGELF
TRBV19	TRBJ1-5	ASNRQANQPQH
TRBV6-4	TRBJ2-3	ASSERGTTDTQY
TRBV10-3	TRBJ2-1	AISDVNRAYNEQF
TRBV7-2	TRBJ2-7	ASRQGGYEQY
TRBV29-1	TRBJ2-3	SVDVLAGADTQY
TRBV4-1	TRBJ2-7	ASSQEGLAAYEQY
TRBV6-2/TRBV6-3	TRBJ2-4	ASSYRGGLAGGGENIQY
TRBV4-3	TRBJ1-1	ASSQVNGGRQAF
TRBV7-9	TRBJ1-1	ASTGTGDTEAF
TRBV6-2/TRBV6-3	TRBJ2-6	ASSYPRAGANVLT
TRBV14	TRBJ2-5	ASSPGQASFQETQY